These 22 T cell receptor beta chains share one sample of origin, sequenced in a study of cytomegalovirus exposure and HLA in healthy donors. The PCR contained 60 Vbeta and 13 Jbeta primers. Clones were sequenced by immunoSEQ multiplex PCR, and TCRdb holds only the in-frame ones, with some missing. The sample holds about 94,000 clones, roughly 80% seen once. Input material: PBMCs. The receptors come from a human donor in good health.

This clone has just one count. The chain couples TRBV12-5 to TRBJ2-3, with 9 bases lining up with TRBD1. Germline V CDR1 and CDR2: LGHNT, FRNRAP. Unmatched junction bases numbered 7, after V lost 6 bases and J lost 3 bases. The CDR3 runs 15 residues. The CDR3 bases are TGTGCTAGTGGGCTTGGGACAGGGTTAACAGATACGCAGTATTTT. This translates into CASGLGTGLTDTQYF.

This clone was observed a single time. The chain couples TRBV4-2 to TRBJ2-4; TRBD1 is a possible D gene (5 bases). Germline V lookup: CDR1 LGHNA, CDR2 YNFKEQ. Deletions cut 4 bases from V and 0 bases from J, with 22 bases between. There are 19 residues in the CDR3. The CDR3 coding sequence is TGTGCCAGCAGCCCTCAGACAGCGACGCGGTTAGGAGCCAAAAACATTCAGTACTTC. Translated: CASSPQTATRLGAKNIQYF.

This clone was detected only once. The V gene is TRBV7-3, the J gene TRBJ1-1; 9 nucleotides match TRBD1. The CDR3 loop spans 14 amino acids. Germline V gene sequence: CDR1 SGHTA, CDR2 FQGTGA. The trim removed 5 bases at V and 5 bases at J, leaving 6 bases unmatched. CDR3 coding DNA: TGTGCCAGCAGCCCCGACAGGGGGGGTACTGAAGCTTTCTTT. Translating it yields CASSPDRGGTEAFF.

V and J are TRBV5-1 and TRBJ2-7; 9 bases line up with TRBD2. The V and J ends lost 0 bases and 5 bases, in that order; junction bases with no gene match: 6. There are 15 residues in the CDR3. Per the germline V gene, CDR1 is SGHRS and CDR2 is YFSETQ. CDR3 sequence (DNA): TGCGCCAGCAGCTTGGCCCAGCGGGGGGTCCACGAGCAGTACTTC. Residues: CASSLAQRGVHEQYF.

This chain connects TRBV7-8 to TRBJ2-5; D possibly corresponds to TRBD1 (6 bases). The germline gives CDR1 SGHVS, CDR2 FQNEAQ. There are 14 residues in the CDR3. V was clipped by 7 bases and J by 5 bases, with 17 bases between them. This CDR3 reads CASIRTARGETQYF. For the CDR3, the DNA is TGTGCCAGCATTAGGACAGCCAGAGGGGAGACCCAGTACTTC.

The V and J genes are TRBV30 and TRBJ1-1; maybe TRBD1 (5 bases). Trimming shortened V by 4 bases and J by 3 bases, and 12 bases separated the two germline ends. The CDR3 consists of 13 residues. Germline V gene lookup returns CDR1 GTSNPN and CDR2 SVGIG (reference sequence). CDR3 in DNA: TGTGCCTGGAAGTGGGGGGGGGACACTGAAGCTTTCTTT. Its protein is CAWKWGGDTEAFF.

This clone came up a few times. The chain links TRBV5-5 to TRBJ2-7; tentatively, D is TRBD1 (5 bases). The germline V gene encodes CDR1 SGHKS and CDR2 YYEKEE (reference sequence). CDR3 length: 13 residues. V gave up 3 bases and J gave up 4 bases, with 11 bases separating them. The CDR3 bases are TGTGCCAGCAGCTGGGTAAGGGGATACGAGCAGTACTTC. This translates into CASSWVRGYEQYF.

In DNA form, the CDR3 reads TGTGCCAGCATGGAACAGGGCCCATCCCATGACCTCTACGGGGAGCTGTTTTTT. Translation gives CASMEQGPSHDLYGELFF. The J gene is TRBJ2-2, the V gene TRBV2; perhaps TRBD1 as D (6 bases). V lost 7 bases to trimming and J lost 7 bases, with 28 bases between them. The CDR3 is made up of 18 amino acids. In germline, CDR1 is SNHLY, CDR2 FYNNEI.

The chain links TRBV9 to TRBJ2-3; possible D gene TRBD1, 6 bases. Deletions cut 1 base from V and 2 bases from J, with 11 bases between. The CDR3 is 15 residues long. CDR1 is SGDLS, CDR2 YYNGEE, per germline. The CDR3 here is CASSVLPGATDTQYF. CDR3 DNA: TGTGCCAGCAGCGTACTTCCAGGGGCCACAGATACGCAGTATTTT.

The chain recombines TRBV4-2 with TRBJ2-3; 7 positions agree with TRBD2. The V gene end was trimmed by 4 bases and the J gene end by 2 bases; junction bases not matched to a gene: 9. The CDR3 has 16 residues. CDR1 and CDR2 (germline): LGHNA, YNFKEQ. In nucleotides, the CDR3 is TGTGCCAGCAGCCCCAGGGTTAGCGGGTCCACAGATACGCAGTATTTT. Amino acid sequence: CASSPRVSGSTDTQYF.

This clone was seen once. This chain connects TRBV13 to TRBJ1-2, with 10 bases identical to TRBD1. The CDR3 consists of 18 residues. Germline CDR1 reads PRHDT; CDR2 reads FYEKMQ (reference sequence). V lost 4 bases and J lost 3; bases outside the gene matches: 14. This CDR3 is CASSSVMSGTGDHYGYTF. CDR3 nucleotide sequence: TGTGCCAGCAGCTCAGTCATGTCCGGGACAGGGGACCACTATGGCTACACCTTC.

This clone was picked up a small number of times. The chain couples TRBV7-2 to TRBJ2-3; no firm D call. The CDR3 has 15 residues. Trimming took off 1 base at V and 2 bases at J, with 10 bases between the two ends. The germline gives CDR1 SGHTA, CDR2 FQGNSA. CDR3 amino acids: CASSLETRPTDTQYF. DNA of the CDR3: TGTGCCAGCAGCTTAGAGACAAGGCCCACAGATACGCAGTATTTT.

The rearrangement uses TRBV7-6 and TRBJ2-7; D is undetermined. The CDR3 is 15 amino acids. The V end was cut by 2 bases, the J end by 2 bases, with 13 bases between. Germline V gene sequence: CDR1 SGHVS, CDR2 FNYEAQ. This chain's CDR3 is CASSLLADPTYEQYF. In DNA form, the CDR3 reads TGTGCCAGCAGCTTATTAGCTGATCCTACCTACGAGCAGTACTTC.

V usage is TRBV27 and J usage is TRBJ2-2; D gene ambiguous. There are 12 residues in the CDR3. V was pared by 3 bases and J by 4 bases, with 3 bases between. Per germline, CDR1 MNHEY and CDR2 SMNVEV (reference sequence). This CDR3 is CASSFLTGELFF. CDR3 DNA sequence: TGTGCCAGCAGTTTCCTCACCGGGGAGCTGTTTTTT.

The chain has TRBV19 and TRBJ2-1; 7 bases agree with TRBD2. V trimming: 6 bases; J trimming: 6 bases; junction bases outside the gene matches: 11. Germline V lookup: CDR1 LNHDA, CDR2 SQIVND (reference sequence). The CDR3 has 15 amino acids. CDR3 nucleotide sequence: TGTGCCAGTAGCCTGCGGGCGGGAGTACTCAATGAGCAGTTCTTC. Its protein is CASSLRAGVLNEQFF.

The V and J genes are TRBV5-6 and TRBJ1-2; D remains unclear. Between the trimmed V and J ends, which lost 1 base and 4 bases, there was a span of 8 bases. The germline gives CDR1 SGHDT, CDR2 YYEEEE. The CDR3 spans 13 residues. CDR3 region: CASSLPDTYGYTF. The CDR3 DNA is TGTGCCAGCAGCTTGCCCGACACCTATGGCTACACCTTC.

The rearrangement joins TRBV6-1 to TRBJ1-5, with TRBD1 identical over 10 bases. Germline values: CDR1 MNHNS, CDR2 SASEGT. Trimming took 4 bases from V and 7 from J; bases not matched to a gene: 13. The CDR3 runs 17 residues. CDR3 protein: CASSGPGQGLAGQPQHF. The CDR3 nucleotides read TGTGCCAGCAGTGGACCGGGACAGGGGCTTGCGGGGCAGCCCCAGCATTTT.

The chain combines TRBV6-6 with TRBJ1-2, with D perhaps matching TRBD1 (6 bases). Germline values: CDR1 MNHNY, CDR2 SVGAGI (reference sequence). V dropped 4 bases and J dropped 1 base, with 7 bases sitting between them. The CDR3 has 13 amino acids. CDR3 region: CASSLQGNYGYTF. DNA for the CDR3: TGTGCCAGCAGTTTACAGGGTAACTATGGCTACACCTTC.

The chain employs TRBV19 and TRBJ2-7, with a possible D match to TRBD1 (5 bases). The CDR3 totals 15 residues. V lost 3 bases, J lost 3 bases, and 15 bases lay in between. Germline assignment: CDR1 LNHDA and CDR2 SQIVND (reference sequence). CDR3 bases: TGTGCCAGTAGTATCCAGCCAGGGCTCGGCTACGAGCAGTACTTC. Residues: CASSIQPGLGYEQYF.

V and J are TRBV2 and TRBJ1-1; TRBD1 agrees at 9 bases. This CDR3 spans 13 amino acids. Germline V gene lookup returns CDR1 SNHLY and CDR2 FYNNEI. J was trimmed by 1 base and V by 7 bases; bases with no gene match: 1. CDR3 nucleotides: TGTGCCAGCAAGGGACAGGGGAACACTGAAGCTTTCTTT. Translated, it gives CASKGQGNTEAFF.

The chain recombines TRBV14 with TRBJ2-7, with no clear D. V gave up 0 bases and J gave up 0 bases, with 6 bases separating them. The CDR3 sequence is 14 residues long. Germline loops: CDR1 SGHDN, CDR2 FVKESK. The CDR3 bases are TGTGCCAGCAGCCAAGAGTTCAGCTCCTACGAGCAGTACTTC. This encodes CASSQEFSSYEQYF.

The CDR3 region has the DNA TGTGCCAGCAGCTTACTCGGCGGTAGATATTCACCCCTCCACTTT. Translation: CASSLLGGRYSPLHF. V and J are TRBV11-2 and TRBJ1-6; D is undetermined. The CDR3 contains 15 residues. V was trimmed by 2 bases and J by 8 bases, leaving 13 bases between them. Germline CDR1 SGHAT, CDR2 FQNNGV. The full variable domain, completed using reference TRBV11-2 and TRBJ1-6, is EAGVAQSPRYKIIEKRQSVAFWCNPISGHATLYWYQQILGQGPKLLIQFQNNGVVDDSQLPKDRFSAERLKGVDSTLKIQPAKLEDSAVYLCASSLLGGRYSPLHFGNGTRLTVT.